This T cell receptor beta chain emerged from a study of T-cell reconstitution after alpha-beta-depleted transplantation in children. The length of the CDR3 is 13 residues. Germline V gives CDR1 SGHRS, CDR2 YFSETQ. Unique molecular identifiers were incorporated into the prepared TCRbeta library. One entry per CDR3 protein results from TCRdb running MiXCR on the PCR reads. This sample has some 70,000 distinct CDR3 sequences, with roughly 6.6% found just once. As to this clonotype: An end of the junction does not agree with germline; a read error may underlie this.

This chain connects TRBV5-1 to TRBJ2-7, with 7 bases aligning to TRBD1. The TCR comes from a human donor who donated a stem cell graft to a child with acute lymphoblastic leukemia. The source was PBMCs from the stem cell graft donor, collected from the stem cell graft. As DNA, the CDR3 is TGCGCCAGTAGCTGGACAGGTAACTACGAGCAGTACTTC. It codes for CASSWTGNYEQYF.